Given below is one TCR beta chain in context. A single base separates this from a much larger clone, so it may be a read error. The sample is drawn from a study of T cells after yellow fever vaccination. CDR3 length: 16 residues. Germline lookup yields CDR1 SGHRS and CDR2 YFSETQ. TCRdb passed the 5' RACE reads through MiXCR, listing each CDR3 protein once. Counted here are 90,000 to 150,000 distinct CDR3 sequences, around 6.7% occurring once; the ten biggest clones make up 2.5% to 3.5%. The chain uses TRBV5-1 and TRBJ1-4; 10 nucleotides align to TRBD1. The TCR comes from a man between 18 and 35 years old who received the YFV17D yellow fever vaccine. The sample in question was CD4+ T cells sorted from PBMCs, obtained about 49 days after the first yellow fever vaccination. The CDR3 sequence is CASSAGTGDTSEKLFF. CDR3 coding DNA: TGCGCCAGCAGCGCGGGGACAGGGGATACTAGTGAAAAACTGTTTTTT.